The 24 T cell receptor beta chains below were found in one sample sequenced in a study of radiation and T cells in renal cell carcinoma. Stated time point: blood 4 weeks post-SBRT, at nephrectomy. Noted treatment: 15 Gy SBRT to primary tumor, nephrectomy 4 weeks later. TCRdb's copy holds only in-frame clones and misses some; the assay was immunoSEQ multiplex PCR. The sample consists of about 90,000 clones, 85% of them appearing once. The starting material was blood, obtained from a patient whose treatment included radiotherapy and nephrectomy. The receptors shown here come from a man in his fifties with renal cell carcinoma.

The chain combines TRBV7-3 with TRBJ2-3; TRBD2 aligns across 8 bases. Germline V gene data show CDR1 as SGHTA and CDR2 as FQGTGA. The ends lost 5 bases at V and 6 bases at J; junction bases unmatched: 16. This CDR3 region has 17 residues. CDR3 in amino acids: CASSPLPGREGGDTQYF. The CDR3 DNA reads TGTGCCAGCAGCCCCCTCCCTGGTCGGGAGGGCGGGGATACGCAGTATTTT.

There are a few counts of this clone. The chain recombines TRBV5-4 with TRBJ1-6, with a possible D match to TRBD1 (6 bases). CDR3 size: 16 residues. The germline V and J ends were trimmed by 3 bases and 0 bases, with 10 bases remaining between them. The germline CDR1 and CDR2 sequences are SGHNT and YYREEE (reference sequence). The CDR3 protein is CASSSGGRSYNSPLHF. The CDR3 nucleotides are TGTGCCAGCAGCTCTGGGGGGCGCTCCTATAATTCACCCCTCCACTTT.

The gene calls are TRBV30 and TRBJ1-6; no reliable D call. CDR3 size: 12 residues. The V end was cut by 8 bases, the J end by 6 bases, with 11 bases between. CDR1 is GTSNPN, CDR2 SVGIG, per germline (reference sequence). The CDR3 DNA follows: TGTGCCGCTTCAAGGTCTAATTCACCCCTCCACTTT. Its protein is CAASRSNSPLHF.

This clone was detected once. V gene TRBV4-3 combines with J gene TRBJ1-2; the D gene is possibly TRBD1 (6 bases). CDR1 and CDR2 (germline): LGHNA, YSLEER. V gave up 0 bases and J gave up 4 bases, with 15 bases separating them. The CDR3 extends over 16 amino acids. CDR3 region: CASSQDLWEGVYGYTF. The CDR3 DNA is TGCGCCAGCAGCCAAGATTTATGGGAGGGGGTCTATGGCTACACCTTC.

This clone was counted a single time. V usage is TRBV27 and J usage is TRBJ2-7; TRBD2 might be the D (6 bases). V lost 5 bases to trimming and J lost 5 bases, with 13 bases between them. The V gene's germline CDR1 is MNHEY and CDR2 SMNVEV (reference sequence). This CDR3 is built from 13 residues. The CDR3 loop reads CASSVRESHEQYF. The DNA for the CDR3 is TGTGCCAGCAGTGTCCGGGAGTCCCACGAGCAGTACTTC.

V gene TRBV5-6 combines with J gene TRBJ2-3; the match to TRBD2 covers 12 bases. V was pared by 4 bases and J by 4 bases, with 13 bases of the junction left unmatched. Germline V CDR1 and CDR2: SGHDT, YYEEEE. The CDR3 is made up of 18 amino acids. This CDR3 is CASSPGSLAGGIPDTQYF. The CDR3 region has the DNA TGTGCCAGCAGCCCTGGGAGCCTAGCGGGAGGGATCCCAGATACGCAGTATTTT.

The chain joins TRBV5-4 to TRBJ2-2; 7 positions match TRBD1. J lost 7 bases, V lost 4 bases, and 4 bases had no gene match. There are 13 residues in the CDR3. The V gene's germline CDR1 is SGHNT and CDR2 YYREEE (reference sequence). The CDR3 region has the DNA TGTGCCAGCAGCGCACAGGGGATCGGGGAGCTGTTTTTT. It translates to CASSAQGIGELFF.

This sequence joins TRBV5-1 and TRBJ2-1; unclear D gene. CDR1 is SGHRS, CDR2 YFSETQ, per germline. V was cut by 3 bases and J by 7 bases, with 11 bases left in between. There are 13 residues in the CDR3. In DNA form, the CDR3 reads TGCGCCAGCAGCTCGGACCGTAGAAATGAGCAGTTCTTC. Translated, it gives CASSSDRRNEQFF.

The chain has TRBV28 and TRBJ1-2, with TRBD1 matching over 9 bases. The length of the CDR3 is 14 residues. The J segment lost 5 bases and the V segment lost 3 bases, leaving 4 bases of the junction unmatched. In germline, CDR1 is MDHEN, CDR2 SYDVKM. This CDR3 reads CASSFLDRGYGYTF. The CDR3 DNA reads as TGTGCCAGCAGTTTCTTAGACAGGGGGTATGGCTACACCTTC.

This sequence joins TRBV11-1 and TRBJ2-5, with a weak D call TRBD1 (5 bases). Per the germline V gene, CDR1 is SGHAT and CDR2 is FQDESV (reference sequence). V lost 4 bases, J lost 3 bases, and 12 bases lay in between. The length of the CDR3 is 14 residues. CDR3 DNA: TGTGCCAGCAGCTCCCCGACAGAGAAAGAGACCCAGTACTTC. It yields the protein CASSSPTEKETQYF.

The V and J genes are TRBV15 and TRBJ1-1; D call uncertain. The V gene lost 1 base and the J gene lost 2 bases, with 8 bases spanning the gap. The germline V gene has CDR1 LNHNV and CDR2 YYDKDF (reference sequence). This CDR3 is 14 amino acids long. CDR3 residues: CATSRAGLNTEAFF. The CDR3 bases are TGTGCCACCAGCAGAGCCGGACTCAACACTGAAGCTTTCTTT. Based on the CDR3 plus reference TRBV15 and TRBJ1-1, the full variable domain is DAMVIQNPRYQVTQFGKPVTLSCSQTLNHNVMYWYQQKSSQAPKLLFHYYDKDFNNEADTPDNFQSRRPNTSFCFLDIRSPGLGDTAMYLCATSRAGLNTEAFFGQGTRLTVV.

The chain combines TRBV5-1 with TRBJ2-5; D call uncertain. Germline V lookup: CDR1 SGHRS, CDR2 YFSETQ. Trimming stripped 3 bases from V and 9 bases from J, with 15 bases between. This CDR3 spans 13 amino acids. CDR3 nucleotides: TGCGCCAGCAGCTCGATATCGGGTGGGGCCCAGTACTTC. Protein sequence: CASSSISGGAQYF.

The rearrangement joins TRBV5-1 to TRBJ1-1; possible D gene TRBD1, 5 bases. The CDR3 sequence is 15 residues long. The germline V and J ends were trimmed by 0 bases and 0 bases, with 9 bases remaining between them. Germline-derived CDR1 and CDR2 are SGHRS and YFSETQ. The CDR3 coding sequence is TGCGCCAGCAGCTTGGAGCCAGGGATGAACACTGAAGCTTTCTTT. This encodes CASSLEPGMNTEAFF.

The chain carries TRBV9 and TRBJ2-3; D is undetermined. V was shortened by 0 bases and J by 0 bases, with 8 bases between the two germline ends. The CDR3 contains 15 residues. The germline V gene has CDR1 SGDLS and CDR2 YYNGEE. For the CDR3, the DNA is TGTGCCAGCAGCGTAGGAGTGGGGAGCACAGATACGCAGTATTTT. This codes for CASSVGVGSTDTQYF.

V and J are TRBV27 and TRBJ2-1; the D is unclear. Germline-derived CDR1 and CDR2 are MNHEY and SMNVEV (reference sequence). The V end was cut by 0 bases, the J end by 3 bases, with 6 bases between. CDR3 size: 14 residues. Here the CDR3 reads CASSLSSLYNEQFF. The CDR3 DNA sequence: TGTGCCAGCAGTTTATCTTCCCTCTACAATGAGCAGTTCTTC.

The rearrangement uses TRBV7-2 and TRBJ1-1; no definite D call. The CDR3 is made up of 14 amino acids. Germline loops: CDR1 SGHTA, CDR2 FQGNSA. Trimming stripped 5 bases from V and 5 bases from J, with 15 bases between. For the CDR3, the DNA is TGTGCCAGCAGCCAGGCGATGTTTGAGACTGAAGCTTTCTTT. Translation: CASSQAMFETEAFF.

J is TRBJ2-1 and V is TRBV15; 8 bases map to TRBD2. Germline lookup yields CDR1 LNHNV and CDR2 YYDKDF (reference sequence). The V gene end was trimmed by 0 bases and the J gene end by 7 bases; junction bases not matched to a gene: 2. The length of the CDR3 is 14 residues. The CDR3 region is CATSRERGANEQFF. Here the CDR3 DNA reads TGTGCCACCAGCAGAGAGCGGGGGGCAAATGAGCAGTTCTTC.

V gene TRBV5-1 combines with J gene TRBJ1-4, with D maybe TRBD1 (6 bases). The germline V and J ends were trimmed by 4 bases and 6 bases, with 13 bases remaining between them. The CDR3 loop spans 14 amino acids. Germline assignment: CDR1 SGHRS and CDR2 YFSETQ. The CDR3 nucleotides are TGCGCCAGCAGCGGGGGGCGGAGTGATGAAAAACTGTTTTTT. It yields the protein CASSGGRSDEKLFF.

The rearrangement uses TRBV11-3 and TRBJ2-3, with 12 bases matching TRBD2. Trimming took 5 bases from V and 5 from J; bases not matched to a gene: 8. The CDR3 sequence is 16 residues long. Germline V gene data show CDR1 as SGHNT and CDR2 as YENEEA. The CDR3 bases are TGTGCCAGCAGCGCAAGACTAGCGGGAGAGGTAGATACGCAGTATTTT. Translating gives CASSARLAGEVDTQYF.

V gene TRBV29-1 combines with J gene TRBJ1-1; a possible D gene is TRBD1 (5 bases). The germline V gene encodes CDR1 SQVTM and CDR2 ANQGSEA. The V gene lost 4 bases and the J gene lost 3 bases, with 12 bases spanning the gap. The CDR3 extends over 13 amino acids. CDR3 in amino acids: CSVVRLGDTEAFF. The CDR3 nucleotides read TGCAGCGTTGTGCGACTGGGGGACACTGAAGCTTTCTTT.

This chain links TRBV6-5 with TRBJ2-7, with 11 bases matching TRBD1. Losses at the gene ends were 2 bases for V and 4 bases for J; bases not matched to a gene: 7. The CDR3 is 16 amino acids. Germline V gene data show CDR1 as MNHEY and CDR2 as SVGAGI. The chain's CDR3 is CASSYGWTGGLYEQYF. The CDR3 nucleotides are TGTGCCAGCAGTTACGGTTGGACAGGGGGCTTGTACGAGCAGTACTTC.

The chain combines TRBV7-9 with TRBJ1-1, with 8 bases lining up with TRBD1. The length of the CDR3 is 13 residues. Looked up from germline, CDR1 is SEHNR and CDR2 is FQNEAQ (reference sequence). V lost 3 bases, J lost 4 bases, and 1 base stayed unmatched. This CDR3 reads CASSFTGGTEAFF. The CDR3 region has the DNA TGTGCCAGCAGCTTTACAGGGGGCACTGAAGCTTTCTTT. The variable domain in full, with the rest retrieved from reference TRBV7-9 and TRBJ1-1, is DTGVSQNPRHKITKRGQNVTFRCDPISEHNRLYWYRQTLGQGPEFLTYFQNEAQLEKSRLLSDRFSAERPKGSFSTLEIQRTEQGDSAMYLCASSFTGGTEAFFGQGTRLTVV.

The chain combines TRBV10-1 with TRBJ1-1; 9 bases map to TRBD1. The trim removed 2 bases at V and 3 bases at J, leaving 10 bases unmatched. The CDR3 is made up of 17 amino acids. CDR1 WNHNN and CDR2 SYGVQD come from the germline V gene (reference sequence). This chain's CDR3 is CASSETGGACGDTEAFF. The DNA of the CDR3 is TGCGCCAGCAGTGAGACAGGGGGCGCCTGTGGAGACACTGAAGCTTTCTTT.

The chain carries TRBV18 and TRBJ2-1; 10 bases map to TRBD2. The CDR3 sequence is 17 residues long. The germline V gene has CDR1 KGHSH and CDR2 LQKENI. The V and J ends lost 3 bases and 0 bases, in that order; junction bases with no gene match: 5. The CDR3 here is CASSPRTSGSSYNEQFF. The CDR3 coding sequence is TGTGCCAGCTCACCTCGGACTAGCGGAAGCTCCTACAATGAGCAGTTCTTC.